Listed below are T cell receptor beta chains from one sample, sequenced in a study of T cell repertoires in cytomegalovirus infection. The antigens of these receptors remain unknown. TCRdb reanalysed the reads using MiXCR and keeps one entry per CDR3 protein. Here the sample spans approximately 350,000 distinct CDR3 sequences, 34% being singletons. The sample was cultured PBMCs, taken from culture after CMV antigen stimulation. Every receptor here comes from a human donor in good health (CMV status not recorded). Some clones in this sample may be carry-over from other donors' samples. CDR3s include the opening cysteine and the closing phenylalanine or tryptophan. The D gene is left open where the match is weak. Clone size is not always given. Where it is, it says once, few, many or a class for expanded clones.

clone_size: few; v_call: TRBV29-1; d_call: -; j_call: TRBJ1-1; cdr3_nt: TGCAGCGTTGAAAAGCCTGTGGGCAGGATAGATGAAGCTTTCTTT; cdr3_aa: CSVEKPVGRIDEAFF
clone_size: -; v_call: TRBV25-1; d_call: TRBD1; j_call: TRBJ2-3; cdr3_nt: TGTGCCAGCAGTGAGGACAGGGGAAGGGCAGATACGCAGTATTTT; cdr3_aa: CASSEDRGRADTQYF
clone_size: -; v_call: TRBV28; d_call: TRBD1; j_call: TRBJ2-7; cdr3_nt: TGTGCCAGCATCGCCCGGGACAGGGCCTACGAGCAGTACTTC; cdr3_aa: CASIARDRAYEQYF
clone_size: -; v_call: TRBV11-1; d_call: TRBD1; j_call: TRBJ2-2; cdr3_nt: TGTGCCAGCAGCTTAGACAGGGGAACCGGGGAGCTGTTTTTT; cdr3_aa: CASSLDRGTGELFF
clone_size: -; v_call: TRBV28; d_call: TRBD1; j_call: TRBJ1-2; cdr3_nt: TGTGCCAGCAGCACCGGGACAGGGACGGCATATGATGGCTACACCTTC; cdr3_aa: CASSTGTGTAYDGYTF
clone_size: -; v_call: TRBV27; d_call: -; j_call: TRBJ2-7; cdr3_nt: TGTGCCAGCAGTTTATCGATTCCGGGGCCCTACGAGCAGTACTTC; cdr3_aa: CASSLSIPGPYEQYF
clone_size: -; v_call: TRBV7-3; d_call: -; j_call: TRBJ2-7; cdr3_nt: TGTGCCAGCAGCTTAACGTACAGGGATGACGAGCAGTACTTC; cdr3_aa: CASSLTYRDDEQYF
clone_size: few; v_call: TRBV4-2; d_call: TRBD2; j_call: TRBJ2-7; cdr3_nt: TGTGCCAGCAGCCAAGAGACTAGCGGGAGTTGGCCCCCTGACGGCGAGCAGTACTTC; cdr3_aa: CASSQETSGSWPPDGEQYF
clone_size: -; v_call: TRBV29-1; d_call: TRBD2; j_call: TRBJ2-7; cdr3_nt: TGCAGCGCCGTCCTAGCAGGCGGGAGGGGCTACGAGCAGTACTTC; cdr3_aa: CSAVLAGGRGYEQYF
clone_size: -; v_call: TRBV5-6; d_call: TRBD1; j_call: TRBJ1-1; cdr3_nt: TGTGCCAGCAGCTTGACAGGGGGGAAGGACACTGAAGCTTTCTTT; cdr3_aa: CASSLTGGKDTEAFF
clone_size: -; v_call: TRBV29-1; d_call: TRBD1; j_call: TRBJ2-7; cdr3_nt: TGCAGCGTGGGGGGACAGGGAAGTCAGAAGCAGTACTTC; cdr3_aa: CSVGGQGSQKQYF
clone_size: -; v_call: TRBV12-3/TRBV12-4; d_call: -; j_call: TRBJ2-1; cdr3_nt: TGTGCCAGCAGAAATCAGGGGGGACAGCGATACAATGAGCAGTTCTTC; cdr3_aa: CASRNQGGQRYNEQFF
clone_size: -; v_call: TRBV18; d_call: -; j_call: TRBJ1-2; cdr3_nt: TGTGCCAGCTCACCTCCTTCGGACGGCAACTATGGCTACACCTTC; cdr3_aa: CASSPPSDGNYGYTF
clone_size: many; v_call: TRBV7-8; d_call: -; j_call: TRBJ2-6; cdr3_nt: TGTGCCAGCAGCTTAGCGTTCTACTCTGGGGCCAACGTCCTGACTTTC; cdr3_aa: CASSLAFYSGANVLTF
clone_size: -; v_call: TRBV11-2; d_call: -; j_call: TRBJ2-4; cdr3_nt: TGTGCCAGCAGCCTGGGCGCTAGTGGCATTCAGTACTTC; cdr3_aa: CASSLGASGIQYF
clone_size: few; v_call: TRBV7-2; d_call: -; j_call: TRBJ2-1; cdr3_nt: TGTGCCAGCAGCCCATTCCGGGACAAAGGCGGCCATGAGCAGTTCTTC; cdr3_aa: CASSPFRDKGGHEQFF
clone_size: few; v_call: TRBV7-6; d_call: -; j_call: TRBJ2-3; cdr3_nt: TGTGCCAGCAGCTTGGGAGAATGGGGGGCAGACCGCACAGATACGCAGTATTTT; cdr3_aa: CASSLGEWGADRTDTQYF
clone_size: few; v_call: TRBV7-9; d_call: -; j_call: TRBJ2-7; cdr3_nt: TGTGCCAGCAGAATAACAGGTACCTACGAGCAGTACTTC; cdr3_aa: CASRITGTYEQYF
clone_size: -; v_call: TRBV6-8; d_call: -; j_call: TRBJ2-1; cdr3_nt: TGTGCGGCTGGGAGGTTTGAAGTCCCCTACAATGAGCAGTTCTTC; cdr3_aa: CAAGRFEVPYNEQFF
clone_size: -; v_call: TRBV7-2; d_call: -; j_call: TRBJ2-1; cdr3_nt: TGTGCCAGCAGCCCGTTACCGGGATTGGGGGATGAGCAGTTCTTC; cdr3_aa: CASSPLPGLGDEQFF
clone_size: few; v_call: TRBV6-6; d_call: -; j_call: TRBJ1-1; cdr3_nt: TGTGCCTCGAAGGCTTGGGCGACGAACACTGAAGCTTTCTTT; cdr3_aa: CASKAWATNTEAFF
clone_size: -; v_call: TRBV7-6; d_call: -; j_call: TRBJ2-3; cdr3_nt: TGTGCCAGCAGCTGGGCCGAACAGGGTGGAAAAGGTCGCACAGATACGCAGTATTTT; cdr3_aa: CASSWAEQGGKGRTDTQYF
clone_size: -; v_call: TRBV19; d_call: -; j_call: TRBJ2-5; cdr3_nt: TGTGCCAGTAGTCGGTCAGGGATGGGAGAGACCCAGTACTTC; cdr3_aa: CASSRSGMGETQYF
clone_size: few; v_call: TRBV4-1; d_call: -; j_call: TRBJ1-5; cdr3_nt: TGCGCCAGCAGCCAAGATCCGGGGGTCGCGCCTTATCAGCCCCAGCATTTT; cdr3_aa: CASSQDPGVAPYQPQHF
clone_size: few; v_call: TRBV29-1; d_call: TRBD1; j_call: TRBJ2-7; cdr3_nt: TGCAGCGTTGAAGGACAGGGGGCCTACGAGCAGTACTTC; cdr3_aa: CSVEGQGAYEQYF
clone_size: -; v_call: TRBV6-2/TRBV6-3; d_call: TRBD1; j_call: TRBJ2-2; cdr3_nt: TGTGCCAGCCTGGGACAGGGGAAGGGTCCCGGGGAGCTGTTTTTT; cdr3_aa: CASLGQGKGPGELFF
clone_size: -; v_call: TRBV7-3; d_call: -; j_call: TRBJ2-1; cdr3_nt: TGTGCCAGCAGCAAATCGGAGGGAATTTGGGATGAGCAGTTCTTC; cdr3_aa: CASSKSEGIWDEQFF
clone_size: -; v_call: TRBV11-2; d_call: -; j_call: TRBJ1-1; cdr3_nt: TGTGCCAGCAGCCACACTTGGCTAACTGAAGCTTTCTTT; cdr3_aa: CASSHTWLTEAFF
clone_size: -; v_call: TRBV6-5; d_call: -; j_call: TRBJ2-1; cdr3_nt: TGTGCCAGCAAGGGGGTTAAGGGCGGGAATGAGCAGTTCTTC; cdr3_aa: CASKGVKGGNEQFF
clone_size: -; v_call: TRBV12-3/TRBV12-4; d_call: -; j_call: TRBJ1-1; cdr3_nt: TGTGCCAGCAGTTCACGGATACCGGGTACTGAAGCTTTCTTT; cdr3_aa: CASSSRIPGTEAFF
clone_size: few; v_call: TRBV6-6; d_call: -; j_call: TRBJ2-1; cdr3_nt: TGTGCCAGCTCTCCGGGGCAGCGACGTGAGCAGTTCTTC; cdr3_aa: CASSPGQRREQFF
clone_size: -; v_call: TRBV4-1; d_call: -; j_call: TRBJ1-5; cdr3_nt: TGCGCCAGCAGCCAAGATCGCCAGGGAAACAATCAGCCCCAGCATTTT; cdr3_aa: CASSQDRQGNNQPQHF
clone_size: -; v_call: TRBV5-4; d_call: TRBD2; j_call: TRBJ2-1; cdr3_nt: TGTGCCAGCAGGACCTTAGCGGGAGTCCGCAATGAGCAGTTCTTC; cdr3_aa: CASRTLAGVRNEQFF
clone_size: -; v_call: TRBV18; d_call: TRBD1; j_call: TRBJ1-4; cdr3_nt: TGTGCCAGCTCACCACCGCGGGCAGGGGGCGGAAAACTGTTTTTT; cdr3_aa: CASSPPRAGGGKLFF
clone_size: few; v_call: TRBV7-6; d_call: -; j_call: TRBJ2-3; cdr3_nt: TGTGCCAGCACCCTAGGTGGACCTTCTTACACAGATACGCAGTATTTT; cdr3_aa: CASTLGGPSYTDTQYF
clone_size: -; v_call: TRBV27; d_call: -; j_call: TRBJ1-1; cdr3_nt: TGTGCCAGCAGGGACGAGTCTTCCTTGGGCACTGAAGCTTTCTTT; cdr3_aa: CASRDESSLGTEAFF
clone_size: few; v_call: TRBV10-3; d_call: -; j_call: TRBJ2-1; cdr3_nt: TGTGCCATCAGTGAGGCGGGGAGCTCCTACAATGAGCAGTTCTTC; cdr3_aa: CAISEAGSSYNEQFF
clone_size: -; v_call: TRBV11-3; d_call: -; j_call: TRBJ1-6; cdr3_nt: TGTGCCAGGAGCCCGGACAGCAATTCACCCCTCCACTTT; cdr3_aa: CARSPDSNSPLHF